This TCR beta chain was sequenced during a study of cytomegalovirus exposure and HLA in healthy donors. In regard to this clone: The antigen is not known.

CDR1 and CDR2 from the germline V gene are KGHSH and LQKENI. This CDR3 spans 13 amino acids. V shed 2 bases and J shed 5 bases, with 9 bases lying between them. Points from the study as a whole: Presence/absence analyses assumed roughly uniform sequencing depth across donors, which may not hold.

PCR used 60 Vbeta primers and 13 Jbeta primers. Repertoires were generated with immunoSEQ multiplex PCR, while TCRdb's copy carries only in-frame clones and drops some. Altogether 90,000 to 150,000 clones are present, about 80% being singletons, with the ten largest covering 2% to 2.5%. The sequence derives from a human donor in good health. Sequencing used PBMCs. The rearrangement joins TRBV18 to TRBJ2-5; D is perhaps TRBD1 (5 bases). CDR3 nucleotides: TGTGCCAGCTCACCATCGACAGTCGAGACCCAGTACTTC. It specifies CASSPSTVETQYF.